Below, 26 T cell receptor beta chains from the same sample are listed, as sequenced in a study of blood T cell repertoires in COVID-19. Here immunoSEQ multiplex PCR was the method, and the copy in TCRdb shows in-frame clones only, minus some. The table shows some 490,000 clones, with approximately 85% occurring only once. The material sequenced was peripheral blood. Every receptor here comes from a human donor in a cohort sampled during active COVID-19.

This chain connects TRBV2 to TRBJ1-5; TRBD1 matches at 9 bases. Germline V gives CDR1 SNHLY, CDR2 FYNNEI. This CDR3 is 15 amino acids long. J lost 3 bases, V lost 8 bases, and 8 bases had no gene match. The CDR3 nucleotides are TGTGCCAGCGGCGGGACAGGGAGCCCCAATCAGCCCCAGCATTTT. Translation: CASGGTGSPNQPQHF.

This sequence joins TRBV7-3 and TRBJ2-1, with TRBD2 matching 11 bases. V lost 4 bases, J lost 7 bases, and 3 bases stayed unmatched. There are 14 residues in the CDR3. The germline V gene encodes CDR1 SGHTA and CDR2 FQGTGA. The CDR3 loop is CASSSGTSGNEQFF. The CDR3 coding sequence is TGTGCCAGCAGCTCAGGGACTAGCGGTAATGAGCAGTTCTTC.

The CDR3 bases are TGTGCCAGCAGCCTCCCTCTGGGACAGGGGCCAAAGGGAGGTTACGAGCAGTACTTC. The encoded protein is CASSLPLGQGPKGGYEQYF. The chain is built from TRBV28 and TRBJ2-7; 10 nucleotides line up with TRBD1. The CDR3 runs to 19 residues. Germline values: CDR1 MDHEN, CDR2 SYDVKM. V lost 6 bases and J lost 4; bases outside the gene matches: 21.

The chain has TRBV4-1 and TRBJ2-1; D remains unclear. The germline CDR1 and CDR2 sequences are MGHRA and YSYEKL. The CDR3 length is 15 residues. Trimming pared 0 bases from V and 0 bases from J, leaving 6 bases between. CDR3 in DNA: TGCGCCAGCAGCCAAGACGAGAGCTCCTACAATGAGCAGTTCTTC. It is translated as CASSQDESSYNEQFF.

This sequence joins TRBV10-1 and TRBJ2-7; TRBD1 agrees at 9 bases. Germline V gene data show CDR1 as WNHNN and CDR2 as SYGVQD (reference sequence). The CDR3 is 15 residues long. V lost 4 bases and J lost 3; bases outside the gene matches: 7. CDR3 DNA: TGCGCCAGCAGTGGCTCCGGGACAGGGCACTACGAGCAGTACTTC. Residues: CASSGSGTGHYEQYF.

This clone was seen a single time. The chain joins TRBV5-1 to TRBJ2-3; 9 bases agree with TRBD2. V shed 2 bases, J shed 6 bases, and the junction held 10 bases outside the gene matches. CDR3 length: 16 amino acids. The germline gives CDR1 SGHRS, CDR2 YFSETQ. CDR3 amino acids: CASSFISGSEGDTQYF. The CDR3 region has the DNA TGCGCCAGCAGCTTTATTAGCGGGAGTGAGGGCGATACGCAGTATTTT.

The CDR3 DNA sequence: TGTGCCAGCAGCCTTTTGGACAGGGGGCTTATAGGCTATGGCTACACCTTC. Translation gives CASSLLDRGLIGYGYTF. The chain uses TRBV3-1 (or the pseudogene TRBV3-2) and TRBJ1-2; 11 bases map to TRBD1. The germline V gene encodes CDR1 LGHDT and CDR2 YNNKEL (reference sequence). This CDR3 is built from 17 residues. Trimming at V came to 4 bases and at J to 4 bases, leaving 11 bases not matched to a gene.

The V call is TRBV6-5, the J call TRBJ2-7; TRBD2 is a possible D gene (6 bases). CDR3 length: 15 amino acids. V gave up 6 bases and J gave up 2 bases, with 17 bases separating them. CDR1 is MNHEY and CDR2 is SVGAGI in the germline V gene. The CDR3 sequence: CASRATPGLAYEQYF. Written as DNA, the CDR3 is TGTGCCAGCAGGGCTACCCCGGGACTCGCCTACGAGCAGTACTTC.

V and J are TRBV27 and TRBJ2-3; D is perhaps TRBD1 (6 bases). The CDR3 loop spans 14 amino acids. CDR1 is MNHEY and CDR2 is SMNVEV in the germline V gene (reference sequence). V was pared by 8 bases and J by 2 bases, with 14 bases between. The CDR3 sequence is CASRTGQNTDTQYF. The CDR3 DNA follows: TGTGCCAGCCGAACAGGGCAGAACACAGATACGCAGTATTTT.

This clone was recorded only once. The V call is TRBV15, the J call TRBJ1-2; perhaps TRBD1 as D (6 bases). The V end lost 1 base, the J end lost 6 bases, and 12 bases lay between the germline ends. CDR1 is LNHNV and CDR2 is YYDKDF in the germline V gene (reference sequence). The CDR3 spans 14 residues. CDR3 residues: CATSRGPGEDGYTF. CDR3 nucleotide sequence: TGTGCCACCAGCAGAGGCCCAGGGGAAGATGGCTACACCTTC.

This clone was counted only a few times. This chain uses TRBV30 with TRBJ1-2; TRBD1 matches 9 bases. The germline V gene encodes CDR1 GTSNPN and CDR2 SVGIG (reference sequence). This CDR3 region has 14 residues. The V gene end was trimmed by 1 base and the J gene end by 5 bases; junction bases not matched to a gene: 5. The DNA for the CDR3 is TGTGCCTGGAGTGCGGCCGGGACAGGGTATGGCTACACCTTC. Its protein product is CAWSAAGTGYGYTF.

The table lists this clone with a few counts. The CDR3 loop reads CASSHRSPNTEAFF. The CDR3 DNA reads as TGTGCCAGCAGCCATCGGAGCCCGAACACTGAAGCTTTCTTT. The chain is built from TRBV4-2 and TRBJ1-1; D is unclear. The CDR3 is 14 residues long. V lost 3 bases to trimming and J lost 1 base, with 9 bases between them. Germline V gene sequence: CDR1 LGHNA, CDR2 YNFKEQ.

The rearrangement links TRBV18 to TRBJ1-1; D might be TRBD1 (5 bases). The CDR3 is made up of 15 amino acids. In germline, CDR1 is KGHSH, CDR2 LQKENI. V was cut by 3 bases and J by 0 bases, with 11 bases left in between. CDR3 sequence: CASSPSAGLNTEAFF. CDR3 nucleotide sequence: TGTGCCAGCTCACCCTCGGCGGGGCTGAACACTGAAGCTTTCTTT.

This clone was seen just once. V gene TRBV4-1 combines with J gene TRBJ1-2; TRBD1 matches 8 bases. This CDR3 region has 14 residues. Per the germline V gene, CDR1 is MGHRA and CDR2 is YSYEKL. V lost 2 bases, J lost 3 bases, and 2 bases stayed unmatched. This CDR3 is CASSQPGQDYGYTF. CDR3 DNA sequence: TGCGCCAGCAGCCAACCGGGACAGGACTATGGCTACACCTTC.

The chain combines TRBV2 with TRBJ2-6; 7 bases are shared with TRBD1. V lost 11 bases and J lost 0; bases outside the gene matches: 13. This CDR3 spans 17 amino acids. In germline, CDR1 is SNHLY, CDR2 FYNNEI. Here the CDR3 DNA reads TGTGCCGGCGCACTGGACAGGATACCCTCTGGGGCCAACGTCCTGACTTTC. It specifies CAGALDRIPSGANVLTF.

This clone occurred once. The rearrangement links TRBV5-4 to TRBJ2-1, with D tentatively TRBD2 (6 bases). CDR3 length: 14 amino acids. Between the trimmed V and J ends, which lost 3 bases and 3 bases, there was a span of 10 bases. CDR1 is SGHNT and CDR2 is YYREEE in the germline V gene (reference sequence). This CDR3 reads CASSSVADYNEQFF. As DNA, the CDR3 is TGTGCCAGCAGCTCGGTAGCGGACTACAATGAGCAGTTCTTC.

CDR3 nucleotide sequence: TGTGCCAGTAGTATTCCGGGTTTAAACACTGAAGCTTTCTTT. It specifies CASSIPGLNTEAFF. The rearrangement links TRBV19 to TRBJ1-1; D gene uncertain. There are 14 residues in the CDR3. The V end lost 3 bases, the J end lost 2 bases, and 10 bases lay between the germline ends. The germline V gene encodes CDR1 LNHDA and CDR2 SQIVND (reference sequence).

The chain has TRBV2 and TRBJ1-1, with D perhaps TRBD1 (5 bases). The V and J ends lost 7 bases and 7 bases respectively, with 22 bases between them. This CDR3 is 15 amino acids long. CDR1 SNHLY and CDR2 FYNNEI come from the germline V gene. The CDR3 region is CASKSEGGTGVEAFF. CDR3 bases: TGTGCCAGCAAGTCTGAAGGCGGCACGGGGGTTGAAGCTTTCTTT.

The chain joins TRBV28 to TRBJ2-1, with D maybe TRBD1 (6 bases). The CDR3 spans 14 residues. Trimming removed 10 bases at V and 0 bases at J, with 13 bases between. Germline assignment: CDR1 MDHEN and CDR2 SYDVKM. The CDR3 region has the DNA TGTGCCACCCAGCAGGGGAGCTCCTACAATGAGCAGTTCTTC. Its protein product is CATQQGSSYNEQFF.

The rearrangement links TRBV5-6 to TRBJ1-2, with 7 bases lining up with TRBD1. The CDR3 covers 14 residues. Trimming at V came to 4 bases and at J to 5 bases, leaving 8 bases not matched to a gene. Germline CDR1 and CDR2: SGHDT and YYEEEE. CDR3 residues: CASSLRQGQYGYTF. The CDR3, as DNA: TGTGCCAGCAGCCTTAGACAGGGACAATATGGCTACACCTTC.

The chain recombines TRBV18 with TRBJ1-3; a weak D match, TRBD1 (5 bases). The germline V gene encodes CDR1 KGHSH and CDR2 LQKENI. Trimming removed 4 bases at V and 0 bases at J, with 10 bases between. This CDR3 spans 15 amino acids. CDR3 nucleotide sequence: TGTGCCAGCTCACTGGACATTAGCTCTGGAAACACCATATATTTT. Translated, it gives CASSLDISSGNTIYF.

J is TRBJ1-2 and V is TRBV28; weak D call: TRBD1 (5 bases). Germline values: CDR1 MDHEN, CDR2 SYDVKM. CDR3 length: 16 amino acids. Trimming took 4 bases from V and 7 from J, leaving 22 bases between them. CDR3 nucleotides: TGTGCCAGCAGTTCAACCACGGCCGAGCTCCAGGGTGGCTACACCTTC. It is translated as CASSSTTAELQGGYTF.

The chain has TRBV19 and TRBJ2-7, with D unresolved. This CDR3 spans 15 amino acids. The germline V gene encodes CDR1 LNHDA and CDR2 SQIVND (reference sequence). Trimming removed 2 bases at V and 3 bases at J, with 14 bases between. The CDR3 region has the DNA TGTGCCAGTAGTATACCCCTCGAACTTAACTACGAGCAGTACTTC. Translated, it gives CASSIPLELNYEQYF.

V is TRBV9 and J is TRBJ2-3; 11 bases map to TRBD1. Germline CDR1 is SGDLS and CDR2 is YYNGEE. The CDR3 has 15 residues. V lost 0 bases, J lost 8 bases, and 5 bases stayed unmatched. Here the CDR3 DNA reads TGTGCCAGCAGCGTAGCGGACAGGGGGCCGGGTACGCAGTATTTT. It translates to CASSVADRGPGTQYF.

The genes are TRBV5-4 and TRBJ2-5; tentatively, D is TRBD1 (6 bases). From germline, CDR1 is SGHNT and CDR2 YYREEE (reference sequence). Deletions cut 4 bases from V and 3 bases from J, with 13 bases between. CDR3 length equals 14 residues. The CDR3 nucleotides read TGTGCCAGCAGCCCGGACAGAGGGGAAGAGACCCAGTACTTC. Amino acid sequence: CASSPDRGEETQYF. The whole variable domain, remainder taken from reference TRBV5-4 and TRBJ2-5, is ETGVTQSPTHLIKTRGQQVTLRCSSQSGHNTVSWYQQALGQGPQFIFQYYREEENGRGNFPPRFSGLQFPNYSSELNVNALELDDSALYLCASSPDRGEETQYFGPGTRLLVL.

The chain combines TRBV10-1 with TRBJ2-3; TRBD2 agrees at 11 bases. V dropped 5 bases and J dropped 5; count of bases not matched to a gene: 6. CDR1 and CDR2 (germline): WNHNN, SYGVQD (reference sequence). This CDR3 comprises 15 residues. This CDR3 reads CASSLAGGHGDTQYF. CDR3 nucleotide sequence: TGCGCCAGCAGTTTAGCGGGAGGGCATGGAGATACGCAGTATTTT.